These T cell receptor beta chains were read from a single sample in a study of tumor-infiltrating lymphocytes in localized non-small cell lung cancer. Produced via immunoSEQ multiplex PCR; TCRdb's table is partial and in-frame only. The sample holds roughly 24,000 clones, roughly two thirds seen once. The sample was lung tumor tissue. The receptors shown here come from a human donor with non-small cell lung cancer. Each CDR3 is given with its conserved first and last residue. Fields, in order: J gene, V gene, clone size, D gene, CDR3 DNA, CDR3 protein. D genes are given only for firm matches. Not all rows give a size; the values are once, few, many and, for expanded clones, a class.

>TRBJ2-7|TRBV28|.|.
TGTGCCAGCAGTCCTCTTCACTACGAGCAGTACTTC
CASSPLHYEQYF
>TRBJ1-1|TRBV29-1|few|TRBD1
TGCAGCATATACCAGGGGGTTTTGGCTTTCTTT
CSIYQGVLAFF
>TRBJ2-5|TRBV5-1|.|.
TGCGCCAGCAGCTTAGGGACCGAAGAGACCCAGTACTTC
CASSLGTEETQYF
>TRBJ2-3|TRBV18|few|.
TGTGCCAGCTCACGGGCTCTTGCACCAGATACGCAGTATTTT
CASSRALAPDTQYF
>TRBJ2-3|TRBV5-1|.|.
TGCGCCAGCAGCTTGGAAGTAGATACGCAGTATTTT
CASSLEVDTQYF
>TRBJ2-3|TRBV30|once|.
TGTGCCTGGAGTTCAATTTATAGCGGAGACACAGATACGCAGTATTTT
CAWSSIYSGDTDTQYF
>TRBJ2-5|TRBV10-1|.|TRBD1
TGCGCCAGCAGTGAGACAGGGGGTAGGGAGACCCAGTACTTC
CASSETGGRETQYF
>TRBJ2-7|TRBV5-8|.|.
TGTGCCAGCAGCTTGATCCGGGCGGGCTCCTACGAGCAGTACTTC
CASSLIRAGSYEQYF
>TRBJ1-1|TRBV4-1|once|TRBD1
TGCGCCAGCAGCAGGGGACAGGGGGCAATGCCCACTGAAGCTTTCTTT
CASSRGQGAMPTEAFF
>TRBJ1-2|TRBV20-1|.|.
TGCAGTGCTAGGGGCAGGCCCGGCTACACCTTC
CSARGRPGYTF
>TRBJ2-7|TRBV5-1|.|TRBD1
TGCGCCAGCAGCCGAGACAGGGACGAGCAGTACTTC
CASSRDRDEQYF
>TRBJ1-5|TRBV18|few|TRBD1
TGTGCCAGCTCACAGGGACAGGGCAATCAGCCCCAGCATTTT
CASSQGQGNQPQHF
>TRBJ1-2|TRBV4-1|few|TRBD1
TGCGCCAGCAGCCAAGGAGACAGGGTTAATCATGGCTACACCTTC
CASSQGDRVNHGYTF
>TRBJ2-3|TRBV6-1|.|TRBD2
TGTGCCAGCAGAGTACTAGCGAGCTCGGATACGCAGTATTTT
CASRVLASSDTQYF
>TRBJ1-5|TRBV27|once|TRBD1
TGTGCCAGCAGATCAGGGGGCGTCGGGGGAAGTCAGCCCCAGCATTTT
CASRSGGVGGSQPQHF
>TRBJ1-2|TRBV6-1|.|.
TGTGCCAGCAGTCCCAGGGGTAACTATGGCTACACCTTC
CASSPRGNYGYTF
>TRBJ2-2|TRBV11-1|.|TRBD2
TGTGCCAGCAGCTTAAGGGCGGGAGCCACCGGGGAGCTGTTTTTT
CASSLRAGATGELFF
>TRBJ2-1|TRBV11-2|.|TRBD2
TGTGCCAGCAGCTCGGGACTAGCCTTGGGTGAGCAGTTCTTC
CASSSGLALGEQFF
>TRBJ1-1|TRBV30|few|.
TGTGCCTGGAGGGGGAATTCTGGAGCTTTCTTT
CAWRGNSGAFF
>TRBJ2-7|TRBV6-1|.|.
TGTGCCAGCAGTGGCGTCTCGGGGGCCTACGAGCAGTACTTC
CASSGVSGAYEQYF
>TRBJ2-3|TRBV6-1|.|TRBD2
TGTGCCAGGGGGACTAGCGGTGCTAGCACAGATACGCAGTATTTT
CARGTSGASTDTQYF
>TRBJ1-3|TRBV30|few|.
TGTGCCTGGAGCGCCGACTTCTCTGGAAACACCATATATTTT
CAWSADFSGNTIYF
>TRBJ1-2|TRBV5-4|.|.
TGTGCCAGCAGCTTAGGGGGAGGCTACACCTTC
CASSLGGGYTF
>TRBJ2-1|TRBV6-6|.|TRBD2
TGTGCCAGCAGTTATGGTTCGGCGGGAGGCTCCAATGAGCAGTTCTTC
CASSYGSAGGSNEQFF
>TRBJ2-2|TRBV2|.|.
TGTGCCAGCAGTATACAGTCTACCGCGAACACCGGGGAGCTGTTTTTT
CASSIQSTANTGELFF
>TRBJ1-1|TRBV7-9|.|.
TGTGCCAGCAGCTTGCAGTTGAACACTGAAGCTTTCTTT
CASSLQLNTEAFF
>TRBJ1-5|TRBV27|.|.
TGTGCCAGCAGCTTTATGTGGAATCAGCCCCAGCATTTT
CASSFMWNQPQHF
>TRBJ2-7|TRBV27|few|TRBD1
TGTGCCAGCAGTTTATATGGAAGGGGGCAGTCCTACGAGCAGTACTTC
CASSLYGRGQSYEQYF
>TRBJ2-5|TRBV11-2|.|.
TGTGCCAGCAGCTCTCTTAGGGGGTTTTCCTCGGAGACCCAGTACTTC
CASSSLRGFSSETQYF
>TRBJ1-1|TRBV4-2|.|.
TGTGCCAGCAGCCAAGCGGGAGGGAAAGGCATTGAAGCTTTCTTT
CASSQAGGKGIEAFF
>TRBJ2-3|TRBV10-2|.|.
TGCGCCAGCACGTGGGACGGATTCACAGATACGCAGTATTTT
CASTWDGFTDTQYF
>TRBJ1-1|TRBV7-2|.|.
TGTGCCAGCAGCTCTAGCTTGGGGGACGGTAACACTGAAGCTTTCTTT
CASSSSLGDGNTEAFF
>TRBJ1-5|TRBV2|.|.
TGTGCCAGCAGTGAGGGGGGCGTTCAGCCCCAGCATTTT
CASSEGGVQPQHF
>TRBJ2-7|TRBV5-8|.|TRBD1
TGTGCCAGCAGCATTAGACAGGGAAGACGCGAGCAGTACTTC
CASSIRQGRREQYF
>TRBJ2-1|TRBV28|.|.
TGTGCCAGCAGCCCGAGTTTGGGGCGGGGCTCCTACAATGAGCAGTTCTTC
CASSPSLGRGSYNEQFF
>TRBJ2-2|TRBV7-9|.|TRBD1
TGTGCCAGCAGCGCGACAGGGGGCAGGGAGCTGTTTTTT
CASSATGGRELFF
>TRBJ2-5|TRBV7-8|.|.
TGTGCCAGCAGCCTTAGGGGAACGGGAGTACCCCAAGAGACCCAGTACTTC
CASSLRGTGVPQETQYF
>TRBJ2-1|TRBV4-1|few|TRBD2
TGCGCCAGCAGCCAAGGAGCGCCCGGGACTATATACAATGAGCAGTTCTTC
CASSQGAPGTIYNEQFF
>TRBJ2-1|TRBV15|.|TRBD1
TGTGCCACCAGCAGAGGGGGACAGGGATCCTACAATGAGCAGTTCTTC
CATSRGGQGSYNEQFF
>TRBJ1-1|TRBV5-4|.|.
TGTGCCAGCAGCTTAACAGTCAGCGTTAACACTGAAGCTTTCTTT
CASSLTVSVNTEAFF
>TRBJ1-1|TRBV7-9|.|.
TGTGCCAGCAGCGTCACAGGGCGTAGCACTGAAGCTTTCTTT
CASSVTGRSTEAFF
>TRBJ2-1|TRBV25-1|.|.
TGTGCCAGCAGTGAACCTTGGACAGATGAGCAGTTCTTC
CASSEPWTDEQFF
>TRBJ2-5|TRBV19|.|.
TGTGCCAGTAGTATTAGGGGCGGCTACGACGAGACCCAGTACTTC
CASSIRGGYDETQYF
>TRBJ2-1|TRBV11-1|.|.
TGTGCCAGCAGCTCTAGGGGTGAGCAGTTCTTC
CASSSRGEQFF
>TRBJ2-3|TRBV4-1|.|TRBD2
TGCGCCAGCAGCCAAGATTCTCCGGGAGGGCCGTTAGATACGCAGTATTTT
CASSQDSPGGPLDTQYF
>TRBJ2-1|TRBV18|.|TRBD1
TGTGCCAGCTCCCTCGGACAGGGCCATTGGGTAGAGCAGTTCTTC
CASSLGQGHWVEQFF
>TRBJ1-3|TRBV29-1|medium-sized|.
TGCAGCGTTTGGACAGACTCTGGAAACACCATATATTTT
CSVWTDSGNTIYF
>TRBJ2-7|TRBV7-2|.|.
TGTGCCAGCAGTTCCAGGGTGGGGGCCTACGAGCAGTACTTC
CASSSRVGAYEQYF
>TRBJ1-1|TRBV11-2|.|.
TGTGCCAGCAGCCCGGGAGGGTACACTGAAGCTTTCTTT
CASSPGGYTEAFF
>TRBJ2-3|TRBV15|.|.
TGTGCCACCAGCAATAGGCAGGGAGCAGATACGCAGTATTTT
CATSNRQGADTQYF
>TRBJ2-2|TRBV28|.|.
TGTGCCAGCAGTTGGAGGGGAACCGGGGAGCTGTTTTTT
CASSWRGTGELFF
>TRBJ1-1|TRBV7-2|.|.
TGTGCCAGCAGCTTAGATGACAGGAGGTGGACTGAAGCTTTCTTT
CASSLDDRRWTEAFF